The 10 T cell receptor beta chains given below trace back to one sample, sequenced in a study of T cell repertoires in cytomegalovirus infection (dated by TCRdb to between 2018 and 2021). Sequencing was performed on an Illumina HiSeq 1500. TCRdb reanalyzed the raw reads on its own, using fastp at Q25 for trimming and MiXCR for clone calling, and kept in-frame beta chains. Each entry merges the rows of one CDR3 protein and shows their most common DNA and genes. A total of about 52,000 distinct CDR3 sequences appear in this sample, roughly a fifth of them only once. The ten largest clones add up to around 80% of the sample. For these TCRs, the target antigens are not known. What the treatment or condition label conveys for this sample: in vitro stimulation with specific CMV peptide epitopes to enrich CMV-specific T cells. Sequenced here: CD8+ T cells from cultured PBMCs, sampled from culture after CMV antigen stimulation. The receptors stem from a human donor in good health (CMV status not recorded). Some clones in this sample may be carry-over from other donors' samples.

This rearrangement joins TRBV4-3 to TRBJ2-5; the D gene is possibly TRBD1 (6 bases). CDR1 is LGHNA, CDR2 YSLEER, per germline. The V end was cut by 1 base, the J end by 1 base, with 10 bases between. CDR3 size: 15 residues. The chain's CDR3 is CASSQGRQAQETQYF. The CDR3 nucleotides read TGCGCCAGCAGCCAAGGAAGACAGGCCCAAGAGACCCAGTACTTC.

This clonotype was seen a handful of times. This chain uses TRBV2 with TRBJ1-5; no reliable D call. This CDR3 spans 12 amino acids. Germline loops: CDR1 SNHLY, CDR2 FYNNEI. V lost 3 bases, J lost 8 bases, and 8 bases lay in between. The CDR3 reads CASSEGAEPQHF. The CDR3 bases are TGTGCCAGCAGTGAGGGAGCAGAGCCCCAGCATTTT.

The rearrangement uses TRBV3-1 and TRBJ2-5, with D maybe TRBD2 (6 bases). Trimming took off 0 bases at V and 5 bases at J, with 10 bases between the two ends. Germline V CDR1 and CDR2: LGHDT, YNNKEL (reference sequence). The CDR3 has 14 residues. In DNA, the CDR3 is TGTGCCAGCAGCCAAGATTCGGCGGGGGAGACCCAGTACTTC. Protein product: CASSQDSAGETQYF.

This clonotype appeared a few times. The rearrangement joins TRBV24-1 to TRBJ2-1, with no clear D. This CDR3 is built from 11 residues. The V end was cut by 9 bases, the J end by 7 bases, with 9 bases between. Germline values: CDR1 KGHDR, CDR2 SFDVKD. The CDR3 region is CATAVGNEQFF. The DNA of the CDR3 is TGTGCCACCGCGGTCGGGAATGAGCAGTTCTTC.

The chain combines TRBV29-1 with TRBJ1-2; the D gene is possibly TRBD1 (6 bases). CDR3 length: 15 residues. Germline V gene data show CDR1 as SQVTM and CDR2 as ANQGSEA. Trimming stripped 1 base from V and 3 bases from J, with 15 bases between. CDR3 in amino acids: CSVEGTEAPDYGYTF. The CDR3 DNA follows: TGCAGCGTTGAAGGGACAGAGGCCCCAGACTATGGCTACACCTTC.

This chain uses TRBV7-9 with TRBJ1-5; D may be TRBD1 (6 bases). The germline V gene has CDR1 SEHNR and CDR2 FQNEAQ (reference sequence). V was pared by 1 base and J by 1 base, with 20 bases between. The CDR3 runs 19 residues. The CDR3 nucleotides are TGTGCCAGCAGCTTAGGGCTGGACAGCCGTATGGGGAGCAATCAGCCCCAGCATTTT. Its protein product is CASSLGLDSRMGSNQPQHF.

This sequence joins TRBV7-2 and TRBJ1-2; the D gene is possibly TRBD1 (6 bases). Germline CDR1 SGHTA, CDR2 FQGNSA. The CDR3 covers 15 residues. The ends were cut back, 1 base at V and 5 bases at J, with 14 bases in the middle. CDR3 coding DNA: TGTGCCAGCAGCTTAGTGTGGACAGATGGATATGGCTACACCTTC. Protein product: CASSLVWTDGYGYTF.

Many counts were recorded for this clonotype. This chain's CDR3 is CASSQEGDEAFF. CDR3 nucleotides: TGCGCCAGCAGCCAAGAGGGCGATGAAGCTTTCTTT. This sequence joins TRBV4-3 and TRBJ1-1; the D is unclear. The CDR3 length is 12 residues. V lost 0 bases and J 7 bases, leaving 6 bases between the germline ends. Germline CDR1 reads LGHNA; CDR2 reads YSLEER.

The chain recombines TRBV7-2 with TRBJ2-2, with 8 positions matching TRBD1. The germline V gene encodes CDR1 SGHTA and CDR2 FQGNSA. The CDR3 is 11 residues long. The CDR3 DNA is TGTGGGACAGGGCTTGCCGGGGAGCTGTTTTTT. Translation: CGTGLAGELFF. The full variable domain, its missing parts supplied by reference TRBV7-2 and TRBJ2-2, is GAGVSQSPSNKVTEKGKDVELRCDPISGHTALYWYRQSLGQGLEFLIYFQGNSAPDKSGLPSDRFSAERTGGSVSTLTIQRTQQEDSAVYLCGTGLAGELFFGEGSRLTVL.

The V call is TRBV5-1, the J call TRBJ1-1; D not resolved. The germline V gene encodes CDR1 SGHRS and CDR2 YFSETQ. This CDR3 is built from 13 residues. The V and J ends lost 5 bases and 1 base respectively, with 9 bases between them. In nucleotides, the CDR3 is TGCGCCAGCAGGAACAGCGGGAACACTGAAGCTTTCTTT. This codes for CASRNSGNTEAFF.